This T cell receptor (beta chain) appears in the sequencing data of a study of blood T cell repertoires in COVID-19. Looked up from germline, CDR1 is SGHVS and CDR2 is FQNEAQ. There are 13 residues in the CDR3. Trimming pared 5 bases from V and 5 bases from J, leaving 9 bases between. TCRdb's table, derived via immunoSEQ multiplex PCR, lists solely in-frame clones and lacks some. The sample has roughly 230,000 clones, around 82% seen once. This clonotype was sampled from a man in his forties or fifties with active or convalescent COVID-19. Specimen: peripheral blood. This rearrangement joins TRBV7-8 to TRBJ1-4; no firm D call. As DNA, the CDR3 is TGTGCCAGCAGCCCCCAACAGAATGAAAAACTGTTTTTT. Residues: CASSPQQNEKLFF.